Following are 3 T cell receptor beta chains from one sample sequenced in a study of T cells in Graves' hyperthyroidism and ophthalmopathy. TCR beta CDR3 regions were amplified from RNA. RT-PCR in the first round (using the HTBI primer set) targeted the TCR CDR3. TCRdb re-called the multiplex PCR reads through MiXCR, storing one row per CDR3 protein. The table lists roughly 500,000 distinct CDR3 sequences, around 14% of them singletons, with roughly 5.5% in the top ten. Source material: blood. These receptors were collected from a woman in her twenties or thirties with Graves' hyperthyroidism that later progressed to Graves' ophthalmopathy.

This clonotype was found a few times. The CDR3 here is CASSQDGTGVNEQYF. For the CDR3, the DNA is TGTGCCAGCAGCCAAGATGGCACGGGAGTGAACGAGCAGTACTTC. The J gene is TRBJ2-7, the V gene TRBV3-1; D may be TRBD2 (6 bases). Per germline, CDR1 LGHDT and CDR2 YNNKEL (reference sequence). V was clipped by 0 bases and J by 5 bases, with 14 bases between them. The CDR3 runs 15 residues.

There are many counts of this clonotype. The genes are TRBV20-1 and TRBJ2-5; D assignment may be TRBD1 or TRBD2 (5 bases each). V was clipped by 6 bases and J by 9 bases, with 20 bases between them. The germline V gene encodes CDR1 DFQATT and CDR2 SNEGSKA (reference sequence). The CDR3 covers 13 residues. CDR3 loop: CSARRDANAAQYF. CDR3 DNA: TGCAGTGCCCGACGGGACGCTAACGCGGCCCAGTACTTC.

This clonotype showed up just a few times. The rearrangement links TRBV9 to TRBJ2-2, with 7 positions matching TRBD1. V dropped 4 bases and J dropped 1; count of bases not matched to a gene: 7. CDR3 length: 16 residues. The germline V gene has CDR1 SGDLS and CDR2 YYNGEE. CDR3 loop: CASSTLDRRNTGELFF. The CDR3 nucleotides are TGTGCCAGCAGCACTTTGGACAGGCGGAACACCGGGGAGCTGTTTTTT. The full variable domain, rest sourced from reference TRBV9 and TRBJ2-2, is DSGVTQTPKHLITATGQRVTLRCSPRSGDLSVYWYQQSLDQGLQFLIQYYNGEERAKGNILERFSAQQFPDLHSELNLSSLELGDSALYFCASSTLDRRNTGELFFGEGSRLTVL.